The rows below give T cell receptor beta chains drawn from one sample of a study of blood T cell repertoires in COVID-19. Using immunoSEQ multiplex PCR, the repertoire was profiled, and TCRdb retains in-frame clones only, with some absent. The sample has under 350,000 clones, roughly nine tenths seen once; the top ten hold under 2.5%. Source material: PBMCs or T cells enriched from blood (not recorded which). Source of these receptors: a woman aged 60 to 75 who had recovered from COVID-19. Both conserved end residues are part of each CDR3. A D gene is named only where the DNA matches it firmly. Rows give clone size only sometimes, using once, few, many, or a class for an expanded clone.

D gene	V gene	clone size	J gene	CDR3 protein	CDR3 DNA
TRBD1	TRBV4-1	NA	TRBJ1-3	CASSQESNTGGSGNTIYF	TGCGCCAGCAGCCAAGAGTCTAATACAGGGGGCTCTGGAAACACCATATATTTT
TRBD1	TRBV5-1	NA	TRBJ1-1	CASSSITGGIGTSEAFF	TGCGCCAGCAGCTCTATTACAGGGGGTATAGGAACATCTGAAGCTTTCTTT
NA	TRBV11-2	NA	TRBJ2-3	CASSLDGVSTDTQYF	TGTGCCAGCAGCTTAGACGGGGTTAGCACAGATACGCAGTATTTT
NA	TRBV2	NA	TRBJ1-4	CASRDRTANEKLFF	TGTGCCAGCCGAGATAGGACAGCTAATGAAAAACTGTTTTTT
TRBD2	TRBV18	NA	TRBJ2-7	CASSHGGSTIYEQYF	TGTGCCAGCTCACATGGCGGGAGCACAATATACGAGCAGTACTTC
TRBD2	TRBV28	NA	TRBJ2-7	CASNSRFPIAGAPLGEQYF	TGTGCCAGCAATTCGAGGTTCCCCATAGCGGGAGCCCCCCTGGGCGAGCAGTACTTC
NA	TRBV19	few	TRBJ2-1	CASSMDSRTEQFF	TGTGCCAGTAGTATGGACAGCCGGACGGAGCAGTTCTTC
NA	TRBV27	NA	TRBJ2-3	CASGGNTDTQYF	TGTGCCAGCGGGGGGAATACAGATACGCAGTATTTT
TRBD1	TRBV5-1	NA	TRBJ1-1	CASSLDRGLTEAFF	TGCGCCAGCAGCTTGGACAGGGGATTAACTGAAGCTTTCTTT
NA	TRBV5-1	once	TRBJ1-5	CASSLEPGYRSNQPQHF	TGCGCCAGCAGCCTGGAGCCAGGGTATCGGAGCAATCAGCCCCAGCATTTT
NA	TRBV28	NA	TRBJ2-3	CATYTDTQYF	TGTGCCACCTACACAGATACGCAGTATTTT
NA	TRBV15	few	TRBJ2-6	CATSRVAAGANVLTF	TGTGCCACCAGCAGAGTGGCGGCTGGGGCCAACGTCCTGACTTTC
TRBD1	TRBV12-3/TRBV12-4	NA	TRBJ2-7	CASSLTGAHEQYF	TGTGCCAGCAGTCTTACAGGGGCGCACGAGCAGTACTTC
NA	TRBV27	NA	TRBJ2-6	CASSPLSGANVLTF	TGTGCCAGCAGCCCCCTTTCTGGGGCCAACGTCCTGACTTTC
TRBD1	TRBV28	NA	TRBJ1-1	CASSAPRTGNTEAFF	TGTGCCAGCAGTGCACCCCGGACAGGGAACACTGAAGCTTTCTTT
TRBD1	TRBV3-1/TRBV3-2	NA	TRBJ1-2	CASSQSEVRGLSGYTF	TGTGCCAGCAGCCAAAGTGAGGTCAGGGGGTTGAGCGGCTACACCTTC
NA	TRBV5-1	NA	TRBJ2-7	CASGTDTSYEQYF	TGCGCCAGTGGTACGGACACCTCCTACGAGCAGTACTTC
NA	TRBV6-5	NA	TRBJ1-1	CASGGRLTSNTEAFF	TGTGCCAGCGGCGGTCGATTAACATCGAACACTGAAGCTTTCTTT
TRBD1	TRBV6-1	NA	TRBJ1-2	CASSEGTGALGYTF	TGTGCCAGCAGTGAAGGGACAGGGGCTCTTGGCTACACCTTC
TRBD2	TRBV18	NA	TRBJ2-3	CASSPPIAGGKTDTQYF	TGTGCCAGCTCACCACCTATAGCGGGAGGGAAGACAGATACGCAGTATTTT
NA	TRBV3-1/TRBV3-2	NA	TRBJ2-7	CASSQGPPGEQYF	TGTGCCAGCAGCCAAGGGCCCCCGGGAGAGCAGTACTTC
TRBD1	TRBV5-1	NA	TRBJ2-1	CASSLTTGSDNEQFF	TGCGCCAGCAGCTTGACGACAGGGTCTGACAATGAGCAGTTCTTC